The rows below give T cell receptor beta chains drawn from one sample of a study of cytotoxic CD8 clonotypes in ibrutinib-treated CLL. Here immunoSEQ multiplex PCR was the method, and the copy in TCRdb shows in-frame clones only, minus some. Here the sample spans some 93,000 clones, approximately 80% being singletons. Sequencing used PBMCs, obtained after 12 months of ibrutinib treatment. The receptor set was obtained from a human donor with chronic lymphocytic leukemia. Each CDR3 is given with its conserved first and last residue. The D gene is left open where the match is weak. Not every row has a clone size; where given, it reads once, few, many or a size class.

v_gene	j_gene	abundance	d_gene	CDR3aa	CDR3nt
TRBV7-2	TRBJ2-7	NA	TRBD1	CASSLGQGRSYEQYF	TGTGCCAGCAGCTTAGGACAGGGGCGTTCCTACGAGCAGTACTTC
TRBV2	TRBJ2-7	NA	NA	CAARLSFYEQYF	TGTGCGGCTAGGCTTTCTTTCTACGAGCAGTACTTC
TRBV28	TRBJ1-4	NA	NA	CASRGASNEKLFF	TGTGCCAGCAGAGGGGCTTCTAATGAAAAACTGTTTTTT
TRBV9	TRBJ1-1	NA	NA	CASSASSGSTEAFF	TGTGCCAGCAGCGCCTCGTCGGGGAGCACTGAAGCTTTCTTT
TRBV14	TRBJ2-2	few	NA	CASSQDSRVGELFF	TGTGCCAGCAGCCAAGATTCCCGGGTGGGGGAGCTGTTTTTT
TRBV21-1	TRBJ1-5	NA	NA	CASSKGETGTEKRGNQPQHF	TGTGCCAGCAGCAAGGGGGAAACCGGGACAGAAAAGAGAGGCAATCAGCCCCAGCATTTT
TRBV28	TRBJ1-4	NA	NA	CASSSGQKLFF	TGTGCCAGCAGCAGTGGACAGAAACTGTTTTTT
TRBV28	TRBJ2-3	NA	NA	CASSSRGSTDTQYF	TGTGCCAGCAGTTCCAGGGGAAGCACAGATACGCAGTATTTT
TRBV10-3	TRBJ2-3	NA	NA	CAISDGTDTQYF	TGTGCCATCAGTGACGGCACAGATACGCAGTATTTT
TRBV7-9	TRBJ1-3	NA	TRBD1	CASSSPRQGPGNTIYF	TGTGCCAGCAGCTCGCCACGACAGGGTCCTGGAAACACCATATATTTT
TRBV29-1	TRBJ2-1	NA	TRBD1	CSSKQGINEQFF	TGCAGCTCGAAACAGGGGATAAATGAGCAGTTCTTC
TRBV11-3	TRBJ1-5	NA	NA	CASSSGGNQPQHF	TGTGCCAGCAGCTCCGGGGGGAATCAGCCCCAGCATTTT
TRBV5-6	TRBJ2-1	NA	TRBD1	CASSARDRSSNEQFF	TGTGCCAGCAGCGCCCGGGACAGGTCGAGCAATGAGCAGTTCTTC
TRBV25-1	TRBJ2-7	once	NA	CASSEGTASYEQYF	TGTGCCAGCAGTGAAGGGACCGCTTCCTACGAGCAGTACTTC
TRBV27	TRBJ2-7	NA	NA	CASSLSLRQAGYEQYF	TGTGCCAGCAGTTTAAGTCTTCGGCAGGCAGGCTACGAGCAGTACTTC
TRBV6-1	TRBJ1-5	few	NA	CASSDQLEIGVLMGNQPQHF	TGTGCCAGCAGTGATCAACTCGAGATCGGGGTTTTGATGGGCAATCAGCCCCAGCATTTT
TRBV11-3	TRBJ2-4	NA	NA	CASSLDNIQYF	TGTGCCAGCAGCTTAGATAACATTCAGTACTTC
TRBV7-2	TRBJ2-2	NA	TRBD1	CASSLGQGGTGELFF	TGTGCCAGCAGCCTGGGACAGGGTGGTACCGGGGAGCTGTTTTTT
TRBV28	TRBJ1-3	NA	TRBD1	CASTRDSSGNTIYF	TGTGCCAGCACCCGGGACAGCTCTGGAAACACCATATATTTT
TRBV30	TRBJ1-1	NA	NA	CAWSSQGDTEAFF	TGTGCCTGGAGTTCACAGGGAGACACTGAAGCTTTCTTT
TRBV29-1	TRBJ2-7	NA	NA	CSAGGGTYEQYF	TGCAGCGCTGGGGGGGGCACCTACGAGCAGTACTTC
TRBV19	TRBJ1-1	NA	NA	CASSIGNVNTEAFF	TGTGCCAGTAGTATAGGCAACGTGAACACTGAAGCTTTCTTT
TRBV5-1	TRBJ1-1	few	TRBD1	CASSLETGSYTEAFF	TGCGCCAGCAGCTTGGAGACAGGGTCGTACACTGAAGCTTTCTTT
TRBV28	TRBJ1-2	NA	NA	CASSSTTPDLEGNYGYTF	TGTGCCAGCAGTTCCACGACGCCCGACTTAGAGGGTAACTATGGCTACACCTTC
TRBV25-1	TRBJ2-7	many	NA	CASHGYASYEQYF	TGTGCCAGCCACGGCTACGCTTCCTACGAGCAGTACTTC
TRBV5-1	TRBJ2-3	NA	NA	CASSLVVSKSDTQYF	TGCGCCAGCAGCTTGGTGGTATCTAAGTCAGATACGCAGTATTTT
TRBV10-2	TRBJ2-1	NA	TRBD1	CASRGGTGVYNEQFF	TGCGCCAGCAGGGGCGGGACAGGGGTATACAATGAGCAGTTCTTC
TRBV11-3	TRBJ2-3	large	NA	CASAGDTQYF	TGTGCCAGCGCAGGGGATACGCAGTATTTT
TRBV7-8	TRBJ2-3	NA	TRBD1	CASSTVGTGPTDTQYF	TGTGCCAGCAGCACCGTTGGGACAGGGCCCACAGATACGCAGTATTTT
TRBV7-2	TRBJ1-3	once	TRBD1	CASSSRTGVGNTIYF	TGTGCCAGCAGCTCACGGACAGGGGTCGGAAACACCATATATTTT
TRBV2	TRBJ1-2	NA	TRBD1	CASRDQGANNYGYTF	TGTGCCAGCAGAGATCAGGGGGCCAATAACTATGGCTACACCTTC
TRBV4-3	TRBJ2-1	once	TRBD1	CASSQSIGTGIHEQFF	TGCGCCAGCAGCCAATCGATCGGGACAGGGATACATGAGCAGTTCTTC
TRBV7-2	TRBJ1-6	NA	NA	CASSLGATRNSPLHF	TGTGCCAGCAGCTTAGGAGCCACTCGTAATTCACCCCTCCACTTT
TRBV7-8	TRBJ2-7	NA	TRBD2	CASSLRSGGFYAYEQYF	TGTGCCAGCAGCTTAAGAAGCGGGGGGTTCTACGCCTACGAGCAGTACTTC
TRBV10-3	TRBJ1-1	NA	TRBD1	CAISESGQGLHTEAFF	TGTGCCATCAGTGAGTCCGGACAGGGATTGCACACTGAAGCTTTCTTT
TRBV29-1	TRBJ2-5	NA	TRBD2	CSVEGLAGGLRETQYF	TGCAGCGTTGAAGGACTAGCGGGGGGACTTAGAGAGACCCAGTACTTC
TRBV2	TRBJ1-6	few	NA	CASSGDNSPLHF	TGTGCCAGCAGTGGTGATAATTCACCCCTCCACTTT
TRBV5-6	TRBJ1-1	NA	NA	CASSPVGAYTEAFF	TGTGCCAGCAGCCCGGTAGGGGCGTACACTGAAGCTTTCTTT
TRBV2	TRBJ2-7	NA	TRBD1	CASRRDRVTGEQYF	TGTGCCAGCAGACGGGACAGGGTAACCGGCGAGCAGTACTTC
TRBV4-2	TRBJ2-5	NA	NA	CASSQDFAGSGTQYF	TGTGCCAGCAGCCAAGATTTCGCGGGGAGTGGGACCCAGTACTTC
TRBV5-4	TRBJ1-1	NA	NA	CASSLAINTEAFF	TGTGCCAGCAGCCTGGCAATTAACACTGAAGCTTTCTTT
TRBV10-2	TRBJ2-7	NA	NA	CASSPKYEQYF	TGCGCCAGCAGCCCCAAGTACGAGCAGTACTTC
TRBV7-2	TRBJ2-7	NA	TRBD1	CASSLAGWGTGTGGLYEQYF	TGTGCCAGCAGCTTAGCCGGTTGGGGCACCGGGACAGGGGGACTCTACGAGCAGTACTTC
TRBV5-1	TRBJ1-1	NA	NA	CASTLNTGITEAFF	TGCGCCAGCACCTTAAATACAGGTATCACTGAAGCTTTCTTT
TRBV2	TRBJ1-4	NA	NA	CASSEGARGKLFF	TGTGCCAGCAGTGAGGGGGCACGGGGAAAACTGTTTTTT
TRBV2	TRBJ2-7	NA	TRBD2	CASKGTPAGVDEQYF	TGTGCCAGTAAGGGCACCCCAGCGGGGGTGGACGAGCAGTACTTC
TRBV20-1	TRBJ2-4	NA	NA	CSARTGHHMDF	TGCAGTGCTAGAACGGGGCATCATATGGACTTC
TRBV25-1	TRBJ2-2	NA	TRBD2	CASSIAGGPTGELFF	TGTGCCAGCAGTATAGCGGGGGGGCCAACCGGGGAGCTGTTTTTT
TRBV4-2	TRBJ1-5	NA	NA	CASSRTRDSNQPQHF	TGTGCCAGCAGCCGAACGCGGGATAGCAATCAGCCCCAGCATTTT
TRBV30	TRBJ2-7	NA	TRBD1	CAWKRTGGSYEQYF	TGTGCCTGGAAAAGGACAGGAGGATCCTACGAGCAGTACTTC
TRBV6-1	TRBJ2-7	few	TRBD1	CASSRDRSTYEQYF	TGTGCCAGCAGTCGGGACAGGTCAACCTACGAGCAGTACTTC
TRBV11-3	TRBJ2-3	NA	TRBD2	CASSARIAGANTDTQYF	TGTGCCAGCAGCGCTAGAATAGCGGGGGCTAACACAGATACGCAGTATTTT